This T cell receptor beta chain stems from a study of Graves' ophthalmopathy and Graves' hyperthyroidism. Trimming stripped 0 bases from V and 7 bases from J, with 15 bases between. The CDR3 is 15 residues long. CDR1 and CDR2 (germline): SGHTA, FQGNSA. The sequenced template was RNA, covering the TCR beta CDR3 region. Investigators did first-round RT-PCR with HTBI primers, then second-round multiplex PCR. TCRdb passed the multiplex PCR reads through MiXCR, listing each CDR3 protein once. This sample carries about 620,000 distinct CDR3 sequences, over 20% of them seen once, and the ten largest clones take roughly 6.9%. Regarding the study as a whole: A classifier, a 13-signature model, separated ophthalmopathy from stable hyperthyroidism with more than 85% sensitivity and about 81% specificity.

This clonotype was seen at least ten times. Its specificity is unknown. Diagnoses were established from clinical symptoms, serum thyroxine, TRAb, thyroid ultrasound and orbital computed tomography. Sequenced: peripheral blood. The chain uses TRBV7-2 and TRBJ2-5; D gene ambiguous. The receptor's source is a woman aged 18-35 years with stable Graves' hyperthyroidism. Some clones in this sample may be carry-over from other donors' samples. CDR3 nucleotides: TGTGCCAGCAGCTTAGCACAGTCGGTTTTTGGGACCCAGTACTTC. It specifies CASSLAQSVFGTQYF.